The sequence of this T cell receptor beta chain was determined in a study of a mutant IDH1 vaccine in newly diagnosed glioma. General study findings and limits: Apparently, pseudoprogression bore no relation to changes among the top peripheral T cell clonotypes.

Time point here: week 47, end of study. Each dose of the vaccine consisted of 300 ug of mutant IDH1 20-mer peptide, with topical imiquimod. Only in-frame clones appear in the TCRdb table, and some are missing; sequencing was by immunoSEQ multiplex PCR. This repertoire shows approximately 60,000 clones, around four fifths found once; its top ten account for 3.5% to 4%. The CDR3 has 15 amino acids. Germline V gene lookup returns CDR1 SGDLS and CDR2 YYNGEE. Trimming cost V 0 bases and J 4 bases; bases outside gene matches: 6. To note about this clone: What it binds is unknown.

This specimen was PBMCs, taken from a glioma patient whose treatment included an IDH1 peptide vaccine. V usage is TRBV9 and J usage is TRBJ1-2, with 7 bases aligning to TRBD1. The receptor's source is a young man with glioma. This CDR3 reads CASSVGGQLIYGYTF. In nucleotides, the CDR3 is TGTGCCAGCAGCGTAGGGGGACAGCTAATCTATGGCTACACCTTC. Supplemented by reference TRBV9 and TRBJ1-2, the full variable domain reads DSGVTQTPKHLITATGQRVTLRCSPRSGDLSVYWYQQSLDQGLQFLIQYYNGEERAKGNILERFSAQQFPDLHSELNLSSLELGDSALYFCASSVGGQLIYGYTFGSGTRLTVV.